What follows are 32 T cell receptor beta chains derived from one specimen sequenced in a study of control samples from healthy donors and cancer patients. The data were produced by immunoSEQ multiplex PCR, yet TCRdb's version contains in-frame clones alone and is incomplete. The data contain about 51,000 clones, about nine tenths of them seen just once; the ten biggest clones take up 40%. The source material was PBMCs. These receptors originate from a man between 50 and 59 years old with head and neck cancer.

The chain is built from TRBV7-2 and TRBJ1-2; D is perhaps TRBD1 (5 bases). Trimming removed 4 bases from V and 2 bases from J, with 14 bases in between. Germline V gives CDR1 SGHTA, CDR2 FQGNSA. The CDR3 is made up of 15 amino acids. The CDR3 reads CASSSNRGMNYGYTF. DNA for the CDR3: TGTGCCAGCAGCTCAAATAGGGGAATGAACTATGGCTACACCTTC. The whole variable domain, filled in from reference TRBV7-2 and TRBJ1-2, reads GAGVSQSPSNKVTEKGKDVELRCDPISGHTALYWYRQSLGQGLEFLIYFQGNSAPDKSGLPSDRFSAERTGGSVSTLTIQRTQQEDSAVYLCASSSNRGMNYGYTFGSGTRLTVV.

V gene TRBV29-1 combines with J gene TRBJ2-7; possibly TRBD1 for D (5 bases). The length of the CDR3 is 16 residues. Germline loops: CDR1 SQVTM, CDR2 ANQGSEA. The V gene lost 1 base and the J gene lost 2 bases, with 18 bases spanning the gap. DNA for the CDR3: TGCAGCGTTGAAGCCCCAGGGTTGGTTCTGACCTACGAGCAGTACTTC. This encodes CSVEAPGLVLTYEQYF.

This chain joins TRBV3-1 (or the pseudogene TRBV3-2) and TRBJ1-5; D gene ambiguous. The CDR3 sequence is 17 residues long. CDR1 is LGHDT, CDR2 YNNKEL, per germline (reference sequence). V dropped 1 base and J dropped 0 bases, with 13 bases sitting between them. The CDR3 coding sequence is TGTGCCAGCAGCCAAGGATCCAGCTTCTATAGCAATCAGCCCCAGCATTTT. Encoded protein: CASSQGSSFYSNQPQHF.

The chain carries TRBV5-1 and TRBJ2-7, with 8 bases fitting TRBD2. V gave up 1 base and J gave up 5 bases; unmatched junction bases: 17. CDR1 is SGHRS, CDR2 YFSETQ, per germline. The CDR3 is 18 residues long. CDR3 DNA sequence: TGCGCCAGCAGCTTGATAAGAACTAGCGGTTACGGTTCCCACGAGCAGTACTTC. Amino acids: CASSLIRTSGYGSHEQYF.

J is TRBJ2-2 and V is TRBV19; D is uncertain. The CDR3 sequence is 16 residues long. Germline V gene sequence: CDR1 LNHDA, CDR2 SQIVND (reference sequence). Deletions cut 2 bases from V and 0 bases from J, with 10 bases between. The CDR3 here is CASSITRLANTGELFF. CDR3 nucleotide sequence: TGTGCCAGTAGTATAACCAGACTCGCGAACACCGGGGAGCTGTTTTTT.

V gene TRBV29-1 combines with J gene TRBJ2-7; D not certain. Germline V gene lookup returns CDR1 SQVTM and CDR2 ANQGSEA. V lost 2 bases and J 2 bases, leaving 13 bases between the germline ends. The CDR3 length is 14 residues. The CDR3 is CSVERAGAPYEQYF. DNA for the CDR3: TGCAGCGTTGAACGGGCCGGCGCTCCCTACGAGCAGTACTTC.

Notes on this clone: One end of the junction does not line up with germline, which may come from a read error. The chain uses TRBV30 and TRBJ1-1; tentatively, D is TRBD1 (5 bases). Per the germline V gene, CDR1 is GTSNPN and CDR2 is SVGIG (reference sequence). The CDR3 totals 11 residues. CDR3 sequence reads: CAWRWDRYISF. The CDR3 DNA follows: TGTGCCTGGAGATGGGACCGCTATATCTCCTTC.

The chain uses TRBV11-3 and TRBJ1-2, with 7 positions matching TRBD1. The CDR3 sequence is 13 residues long. Unmatched junction bases numbered 5, after V lost 2 bases and J lost 8 bases. Germline V lookup: CDR1 SGHNT, CDR2 YENEEA. The CDR3 DNA sequence: TGTGCCAGCAGCTTACAGGGGGGACGGGGCTACACCTTC. Translated: CASSLQGGRGYTF.

The chain couples TRBV7-6 to TRBJ2-2; D tentatively reads TRBD1 or TRBD2 (6 bases each). V was shortened by 8 bases and J by 5 bases, with 18 bases between the two germline ends. Germline CDR1 SGHVS, CDR2 FNYEAQ. The CDR3 is 15 amino acids. CDR3: CASSSGARGTGELFF. In nucleotides, the CDR3 is TGTGCCAGCTCGTCGGGGGCGCGCGGGACCGGGGAGCTGTTTTTT. Together with reference TRBV7-6 and TRBJ2-2, the CDR3 gives the full variable domain: GAGVSQSPRYKVTKRGQDVALRCDPISGHVSLYWYRQALGQGPEFLTYFNYEAQQDKSGLPNDRFSAERPEGSISTLTIQRTEQRDSAMYRCASSSGARGTGELFFGEGSRLTVL.

The gene calls are TRBV3-1 (or the pseudogene TRBV3-2) and TRBJ1-2; 7 nucleotides line up with TRBD1. The CDR3 has 15 residues. Germline-derived CDR1 and CDR2 are LGHDT and YNNKEL (reference sequence). After removal of 4 bases from V and 7 bases from J, the junction contained 12 bases not matched to a gene. The CDR3 region is CASSLTEQGTSGYTF. CDR3 nucleotides: TGTGCCAGCAGCCTTACAGAACAGGGGACGTCTGGCTACACCTTC.

The chain links TRBV7-9 to TRBJ2-2; perhaps TRBD1 as D (6 bases). In germline, CDR1 is SEHNR, CDR2 FQNEAQ (reference sequence). V lost 5 bases to trimming and J lost 5 bases, with 15 bases between them. CDR3 length: 15 amino acids. The CDR3 nucleotides are TGTGCCAGCAGCGAACGAAGAGGGGGAACCGGGGAGCTGTTTTTT. Protein: CASSERRGGTGELFF.

The chain links TRBV19 to TRBJ1-5, with D tentatively TRBD1 (5 bases). Germline V CDR1 and CDR2: LNHDA, SQIVND (reference sequence). The CDR3 runs 13 residues. The V gene lost 7 bases and the J gene lost 6 bases, with 13 bases spanning the gap. The CDR3 region has the DNA TGTGCCAGTACCTTAGGGGTAGGTCAGCCCCAGCATTTT. Protein sequence: CASTLGVGQPQHF.

The V gene is TRBV10-2, the J gene TRBJ2-3; D remains unclear. V was trimmed by 6 bases and J by 2 bases, leaving 12 bases between them. The CDR3 has 14 residues. CDR1 is WSHSY, CDR2 SAAADI, per germline. CDR3 nucleotide sequence: TGCGCCAGCAGGGCCCCCTCTTTCACAGATACGCAGTATTTT. It specifies CASRAPSFTDTQYF.

This chain links TRBV3-1 (or the pseudogene TRBV3-2) with TRBJ2-7; 11 bases line up with TRBD2. Germline loops: CDR1 LGHDT, CDR2 YNNKEL (reference sequence). The CDR3 contains 16 residues. J gave up 2 bases and V 2 bases, and 5 bases lay outside the gene matches. CDR3 sequence: CASSQPGLAGAYEQYF. The CDR3 bases are TGTGCCAGCAGCCAACCCGGACTAGCGGGTGCCTACGAGCAGTACTTC.

The chain recombines TRBV4-1 with TRBJ2-2, with 10 positions matching TRBD2. The CDR3 runs to 15 residues. The J segment lost 4 bases and the V segment lost 6 bases, leaving 5 bases of the junction unmatched. From germline, CDR1 is MGHRA and CDR2 YSYEKL. CDR3: CASRLAGVGTGELFF. CDR3 DNA sequence: TGCGCCAGCAGGCTAGCGGGGGTAGGCACCGGGGAGCTGTTTTTT.

The V and J genes are TRBV5-1 and TRBJ2-7; tentative D call: TRBD1 (6 bases). V was clipped by 0 bases and J by 2 bases, with 12 bases between them. CDR3 length equals 15 residues. The germline V gene has CDR1 SGHRS and CDR2 YFSETQ. The CDR3 protein is CASSLEGRGTYEQYF. Written as DNA, the CDR3 is TGCGCCAGCAGCTTGGAGGGCAGGGGTACCTACGAGCAGTACTTC.

V is TRBV27 and J is TRBJ1-5; no definite D call. CDR1 and CDR2 (germline): MNHEY, SMNVEV (reference sequence). The CDR3 runs 15 residues. V was trimmed by 2 bases and J by 7 bases, leaving 15 bases between them. CDR3 nucleotides: TGTGCCAGCAGTTTAATCGGAGAAATGGGGCAGCCCCAGCATTTT. Protein sequence: CASSLIGEMGQPQHF.

V gene TRBV7-9 combines with J gene TRBJ2-7, with TRBD1 as a possible D gene (6 bases). Germline V CDR1 and CDR2: SEHNR, FQNEAQ (reference sequence). Trimming stripped 5 bases from V and 5 bases from J, with 19 bases between. This CDR3 has 15 amino acids. CDR3 loop: CASSQDVQGFHEQYF. The CDR3, as DNA: TGTGCCAGCAGCCAGGATGTGCAGGGGTTCCACGAGCAGTACTTC.

This chain uses TRBV19 with TRBJ2-3, with 11 positions matching TRBD1. The junction had 5 bases not matched to a gene; V was cut back by 3 bases and J by 0 bases. The CDR3 totals 17 residues. Germline CDR1 and CDR2: LNHDA and SQIVND (reference sequence). The DNA for the CDR3 is TGTGCCAGTAGTATGTTTGGACAGGGGGCTAGCACAGATACGCAGTATTTT. Translation gives CASSMFGQGASTDTQYF. Drawing the rest from reference TRBV19 and TRBJ2-3, the complete variable domain is DGGITQSPKYLFRKEGQNVTLSCEQNLNHDAMYWYRQDPGQGLRLIYYSQIVNDFQKGDIAEGYSVSREKKESFPLTVTSAQKNPTAFYLCASSMFGQGASTDTQYFGPGTRLTVL.

The chain recombines TRBV5-1 with TRBJ1-1, with D possibly matching TRBD1 (5 bases). Germline V gene data show CDR1 as SGHRS and CDR2 as YFSETQ. V was shortened by 4 bases and J by 3 bases, with 10 bases between the two germline ends. The length of the CDR3 is 13 residues. The CDR3 reads CASSLGVDTEAFF. The CDR3, as DNA: TGCGCCAGCAGCCTGGGGGTGGACACTGAAGCTTTCTTT.

V usage is TRBV5-1 and J usage is TRBJ1-1; the D is unclear. The CDR3 covers 14 residues. The germline CDR1 and CDR2 sequences are SGHRS and YFSETQ. Trimming took off 2 bases at V and 1 base at J, with 9 bases between the two ends. CDR3 protein: CASSFGVWNTEAFF. The CDR3 DNA sequence: TGCGCCAGCAGCTTTGGCGTTTGGAACACTGAAGCTTTCTTT.

The gene calls are TRBV10-1 and TRBJ2-1, with a tentative D call TRBD1 (5 bases). The ends were cut back, 0 bases at V and 4 bases at J, with 10 bases in the middle. This CDR3 comprises 15 residues. CDR1 WNHNN and CDR2 SYGVQD come from the germline V gene (reference sequence). The CDR3 loop reads CASSESGARYNEQFF. CDR3 DNA: TGCGCCAGCAGTGAGTCTGGGGCGCGGTACAATGAGCAGTTCTTC.

V and J are TRBV28 and TRBJ1-6; D uncertain. V was cut by 2 bases and J by 2 bases, with 10 bases left in between. The germline V gene encodes CDR1 MDHEN and CDR2 SYDVKM. The CDR3 is 16 amino acids. The CDR3 loop is CASSLEGRTYNSPLHF. In DNA form, the CDR3 reads TGTGCCAGCAGTTTAGAAGGGAGAACCTATAATTCACCCCTCCACTTT.

The chain combines TRBV28 with TRBJ2-5; D call uncertain. Germline CDR1 and CDR2: MDHEN and SYDVKM. This CDR3 is 13 amino acids long. V was shortened by 2 bases and J by 4 bases, with 8 bases between the two germline ends. In DNA, the CDR3 is TGTGCCAGCAGTTTAAGCTCCCCAGAGACCCAGTACTTC. It is translated as CASSLSSPETQYF.

This rearrangement joins TRBV6-1 to TRBJ2-5; the match to TRBD2 covers 7 bases. The trim removed 3 bases at V and 6 bases at J, leaving 13 bases unmatched. This CDR3 is built from 16 residues. Germline CDR1 MNHNS, CDR2 SASEGT. CDR3 sequence reads: CASSDPLGGGRKTQYF. CDR3 nucleotides: TGTGCCAGCAGTGACCCCCTGGGGGGAGGGCGAAAGACCCAGTACTTC.

J is TRBJ2-2 and V is TRBV12-5, with 8 bases that match TRBD2. The V and J ends lost 0 bases and 0 bases, in that order; junction bases with no gene match: 3. The CDR3 loop spans 17 amino acids. Germline V lookup: CDR1 LGHNT, CDR2 FRNRAP. CDR3 protein: CASGLVTSGANTGELFF. In nucleotides, the CDR3 is TGTGCTAGTGGTTTGGTAACTAGCGGAGCGAACACCGGGGAGCTGTTTTTT.

The rearrangement joins TRBV30 to TRBJ1-3; no clear D. The V end was cut by 2 bases, the J end by 4 bases, with 12 bases between. The CDR3 consists of 14 residues. The V gene's germline CDR1 is GTSNPN and CDR2 SVGIG (reference sequence). The CDR3 is CAWSFLIGGNTIYF. CDR3 nucleotide sequence: TGTGCCTGGAGTTTCCTCATAGGCGGAAACACCATATATTTT.

The chain joins TRBV30 to TRBJ2-7, with TRBD1 matching over 9 bases. With V trimmed by 3 bases and J by 2 bases, 8 bases remained unmatched. Looked up from germline, CDR1 is GTSNPN and CDR2 is SVGIG (reference sequence). The CDR3 has 15 residues. CDR3 in DNA: TGTGCCTGGAGGGCCCGGGACAGGGTGACCTACGAGCAGTACTTC. Protein: CAWRARDRVTYEQYF. Supplemented by reference TRBV30 and TRBJ2-7, the full variable domain reads SQTIHQWPATLVQPVGSPLSLECTVEGTSNPNLYWYRQAAGRGLQLLFYSVGIGQISSEVPQNLSASRPQDRQFILSSKKLLLSDSGFYLCAWRARDRVTYEQYFGPGTRLTVT.

The V and J genes are TRBV29-1 and TRBJ2-1, with D maybe TRBD1 (6 bases). Per the germline V gene, CDR1 is SQVTM and CDR2 is ANQGSEA. The CDR3 extends over 12 amino acids. Trimming pared 3 bases from V and 9 bases from J, leaving 12 bases between. The CDR3 loop reads CSVDGQGIEQFF. In nucleotides, the CDR3 is TGCAGCGTTGACGGCCAGGGGATTGAGCAGTTCTTC.

The rearrangement uses TRBV28 and TRBJ2-1; 16 bases line up with TRBD2. Germline trimming cut 5 bases from V and 0 bases from J; bases unmatched to any gene: 1. Germline loops: CDR1 MDHEN, CDR2 SYDVKM. CDR3 length: 17 amino acids. This CDR3 is CASSGTSGRVSYNEQFF. Written as DNA, the CDR3 is TGTGCCAGCAGTGGGACTAGCGGGAGGGTCTCCTACAATGAGCAGTTCTTC.

The CDR3 DNA is TGCGCCAGCAGCCAAGATTTCCCAGATACGCAGTATTTT. Amino acid sequence: CASSQDFPDTQYF. The chain links TRBV4-3 to TRBJ2-3; no reliable D call. There are 13 residues in the CDR3. The germline CDR1 and CDR2 sequences are LGHNA and YSLEER. V lost 0 bases, J lost 4 bases, and 5 bases lay in between.

The rearrangement links TRBV2 to TRBJ1-4; the D is unclear. The CDR3 length is 10 residues. V lost 4 bases and J lost 8, with 2 bases in between. Germline values: CDR1 SNHLY, CDR2 FYNNEI. CDR3 in amino acids: CASSVEKLFF. As DNA, the CDR3 is TGTGCCAGCAGTGTCGAAAAACTGTTTTTT.